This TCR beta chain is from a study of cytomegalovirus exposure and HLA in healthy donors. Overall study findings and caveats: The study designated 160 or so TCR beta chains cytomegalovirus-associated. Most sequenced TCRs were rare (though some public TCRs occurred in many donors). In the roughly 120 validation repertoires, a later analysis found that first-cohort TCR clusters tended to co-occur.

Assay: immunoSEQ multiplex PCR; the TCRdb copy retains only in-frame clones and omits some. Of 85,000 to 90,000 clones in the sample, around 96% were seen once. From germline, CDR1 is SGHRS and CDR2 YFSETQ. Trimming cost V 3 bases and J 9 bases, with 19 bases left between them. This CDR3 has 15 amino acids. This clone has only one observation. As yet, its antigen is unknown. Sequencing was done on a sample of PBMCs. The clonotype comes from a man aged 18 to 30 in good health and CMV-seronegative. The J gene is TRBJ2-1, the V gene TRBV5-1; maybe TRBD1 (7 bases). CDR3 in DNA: TGCGCCAGCAGCTCAGGGGGTGTCGGGGGCCCTGAGCAGTTCTTC. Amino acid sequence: CASSSGGVGGPEQFF.